Shown below are 5 T cell receptor beta chains from a single sample sequenced in a study of blood T cell repertoires in COVID-19. The method was immunoSEQ multiplex PCR; TCRdb's version includes in-frame clones alone and lacks a portion of them. This sample has over 200,000 clones, with 83% found just once. Sequencing was carried out using peripheral blood. The receptor source for this set is a woman between 25 and 40 years old with COVID-19, enrolled during active disease.

J is TRBJ1-2 and V is TRBV28; D gene unclear. Germline assignment: CDR1 MDHEN and CDR2 SYDVKM. Deletions cut 6 bases from V and 8 bases from J, with 16 bases between. The CDR3 runs to 13 residues. The CDR3 DNA reads as TGTGCCAGCAGAGACCCGGGGTATTGGGGCTACACCTTC. Protein sequence: CASRDPGYWGYTF.

This chain connects TRBV28 to TRBJ1-2, with 8 nucleotides matching TRBD1. Germline lookup yields CDR1 MDHEN and CDR2 SYDVKM. This CDR3 is 14 amino acids long. J lost 4 bases, V lost 6 bases, and 7 bases had no gene match. The CDR3 sequence: CASRPDRDFYGYTF. As DNA, the CDR3 is TGTGCCAGCAGACCGGACAGGGACTTCTATGGCTACACCTTC.

This clone appeared once. V is TRBV9 and J is TRBJ1-1, with TRBD1 as a possible D gene (6 bases). CDR3 size: 15 residues. The ends were cut back, 2 bases at V and 5 bases at J, with 16 bases in the middle. The germline V gene has CDR1 SGDLS and CDR2 YYNGEE. The DNA for the CDR3 is TGTGCCAGCAGCGTGGGGGCGGGGGATGGGACTGAAGCTTTCTTT. This codes for CASSVGAGDGTEAFF.

This clone appeared a single time. This chain joins TRBV10-1 and TRBJ2-3; 7 bases fit TRBD1. With V trimmed by 6 bases and J by 7 bases, 7 bases remained unmatched. CDR3 length: 13 residues. The germline CDR1 and CDR2 sequences are WNHNN and SYGVQD (reference sequence). CDR3 coding DNA: TGCGCCAGCAGGCCCGACAGGGTGAATACGCAGTATTTT. Translation gives CASRPDRVNTQYF.

The chain links TRBV7-2 to TRBJ2-5; D is possibly TRBD2 (6 bases). CDR1 is SGHTA, CDR2 FQGNSA, per germline. CDR3 length: 16 amino acids. V shed 3 bases and J shed 1 base, with 15 bases lying between them. This CDR3 reads CASSFSGPGVQETQYF. Here the CDR3 DNA reads TGTGCCAGCAGCTTCTCCGGGCCGGGGGTCCAAGAGACCCAGTACTTC.